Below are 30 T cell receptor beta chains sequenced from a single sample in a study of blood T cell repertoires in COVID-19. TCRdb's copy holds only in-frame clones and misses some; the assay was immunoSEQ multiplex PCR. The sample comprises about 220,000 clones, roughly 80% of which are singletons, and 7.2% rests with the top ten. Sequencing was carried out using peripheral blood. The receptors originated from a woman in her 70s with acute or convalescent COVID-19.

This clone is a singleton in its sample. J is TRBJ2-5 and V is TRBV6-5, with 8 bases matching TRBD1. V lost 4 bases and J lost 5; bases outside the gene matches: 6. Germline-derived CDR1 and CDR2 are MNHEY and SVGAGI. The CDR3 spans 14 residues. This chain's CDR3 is CASSWLTGAETQYF. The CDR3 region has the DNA TGTGCCAGCAGTTGGTTGACAGGGGCGGAGACCCAGTACTTC.

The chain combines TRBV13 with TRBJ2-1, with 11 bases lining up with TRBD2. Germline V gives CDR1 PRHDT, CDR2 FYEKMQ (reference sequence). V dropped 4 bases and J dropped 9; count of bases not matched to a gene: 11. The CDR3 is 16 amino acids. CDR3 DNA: TGTGCCAGCAGCTCCCCGTTTAGCGGGGGGGGGAGTGAGCAGTTCTTC. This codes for CASSSPFSGGGSEQFF.

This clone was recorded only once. The CDR3 protein is CASSQYTGGNTGELFF. DNA of the CDR3: TGCGCCAGCAGCCAATATACAGGGGGCAACACCGGGGAGCTGTTTTTT. V is TRBV4-1 and J is TRBJ2-2; 9 bases are a match to TRBD1. CDR1 is MGHRA, CDR2 YSYEKL, per germline. V was clipped by 2 bases and J by 2 bases; unmatched bases: 3. The CDR3 has 16 amino acids.

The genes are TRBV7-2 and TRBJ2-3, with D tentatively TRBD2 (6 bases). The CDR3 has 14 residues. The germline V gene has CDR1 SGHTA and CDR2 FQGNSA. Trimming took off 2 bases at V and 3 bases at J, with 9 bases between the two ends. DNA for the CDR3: TGTGCCAGCAGCTTACAGGGAGGAACAGATACGCAGTATTTT. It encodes CASSLQGGTDTQYF.

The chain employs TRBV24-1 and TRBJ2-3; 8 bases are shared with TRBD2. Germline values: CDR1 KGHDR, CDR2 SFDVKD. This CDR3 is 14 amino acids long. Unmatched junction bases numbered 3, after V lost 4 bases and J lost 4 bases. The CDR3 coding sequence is TGTGCCACCAGTGAGGCTAGCGGGTCAGATACGCAGTATTTT. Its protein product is CATSEASGSDTQYF.

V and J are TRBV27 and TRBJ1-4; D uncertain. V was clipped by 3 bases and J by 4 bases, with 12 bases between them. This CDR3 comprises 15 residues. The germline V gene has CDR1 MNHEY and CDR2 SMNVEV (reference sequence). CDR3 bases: TGTGCCAGCAGTTTTTTTCCCCGGGGTAATGAAAAACTGTTTTTT. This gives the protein CASSFFPRGNEKLFF. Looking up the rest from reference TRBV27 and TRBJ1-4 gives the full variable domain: EAQVTQNPRYLITVTGKKLTVTCSQNMNHEYMSWYRQDPGLGLRQIYYSMNVEVTDKGDVPEGYKVSRKEKRNFPLILESPSPNQTSLYFCASSFFPRGNEKLFFGSGTQLSVL.

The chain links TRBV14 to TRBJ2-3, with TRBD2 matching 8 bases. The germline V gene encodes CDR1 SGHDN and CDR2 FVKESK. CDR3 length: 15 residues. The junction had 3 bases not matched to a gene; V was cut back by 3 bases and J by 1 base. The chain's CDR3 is CASSQRRGGTDTQYF. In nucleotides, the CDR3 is TGTGCCAGCAGCCAGAGGCGGGGGGGCACAGATACGCAGTATTTT.

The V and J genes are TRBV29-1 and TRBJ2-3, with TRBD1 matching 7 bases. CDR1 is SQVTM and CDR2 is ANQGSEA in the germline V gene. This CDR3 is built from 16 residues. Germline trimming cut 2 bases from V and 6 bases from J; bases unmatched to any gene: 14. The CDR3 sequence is CSVEKGTTSRGDTQYF. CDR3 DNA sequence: TGCAGCGTTGAAAAAGGGACCACCAGCAGGGGGGATACGCAGTATTTT.

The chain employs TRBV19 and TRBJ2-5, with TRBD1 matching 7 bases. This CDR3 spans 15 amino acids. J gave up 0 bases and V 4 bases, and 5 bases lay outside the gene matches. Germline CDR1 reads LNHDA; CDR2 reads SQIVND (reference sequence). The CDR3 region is CASSTGQRYQETQYF. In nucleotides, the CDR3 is TGTGCCAGTAGTACGGGACAGAGATACCAAGAGACCCAGTACTTC.

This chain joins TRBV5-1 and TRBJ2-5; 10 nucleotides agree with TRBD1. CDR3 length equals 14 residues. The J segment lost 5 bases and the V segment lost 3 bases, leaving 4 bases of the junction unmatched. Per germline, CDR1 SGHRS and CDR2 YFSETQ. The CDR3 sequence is CASSSGQGWETQYF. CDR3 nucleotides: TGCGCCAGCAGCTCGGGACAGGGGTGGGAGACCCAGTACTTC.

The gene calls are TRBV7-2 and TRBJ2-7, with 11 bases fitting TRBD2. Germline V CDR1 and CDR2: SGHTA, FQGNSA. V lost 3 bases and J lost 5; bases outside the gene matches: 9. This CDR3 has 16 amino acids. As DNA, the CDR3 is TGTGCCAGCAGCTTTTCTGCTAGCGGGGGGCTCCACGAGCAGTACTTC. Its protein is CASSFSASGGLHEQYF.

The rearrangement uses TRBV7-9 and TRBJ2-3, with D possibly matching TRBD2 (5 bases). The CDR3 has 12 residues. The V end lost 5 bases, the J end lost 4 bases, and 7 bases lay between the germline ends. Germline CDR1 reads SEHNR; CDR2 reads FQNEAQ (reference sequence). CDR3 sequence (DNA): TGTGCCAGCAGCGCCGGGGCAGATACGCAGTATTTT. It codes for CASSAGADTQYF. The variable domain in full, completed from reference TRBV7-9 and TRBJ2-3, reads DTGVSQNPRHKITKRGQNVTFRCDPISEHNRLYWYRQTLGQGPEFLTYFQNEAQLEKSRLLSDRFSAERPKGSFSTLEIQRTEQGDSAMYLCASSAGADTQYFGPGTRLTVL.

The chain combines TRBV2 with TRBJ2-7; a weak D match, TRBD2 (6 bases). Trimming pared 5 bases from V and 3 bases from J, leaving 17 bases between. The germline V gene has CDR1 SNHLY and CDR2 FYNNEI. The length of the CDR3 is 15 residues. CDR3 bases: TGTGCCAGCAGTCCGACTAGGACGGTTGTCTACGAGCAGTACTTC. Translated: CASSPTRTVVYEQYF.

This chain's CDR3 is CASGLGTSGGETQYF. For the CDR3, the DNA is TGTGCCAGCGGCCTTGGGACTAGCGGAGGAGAGACCCAGTACTTC. The rearrangement joins TRBV3-1 (or the pseudogene TRBV3-2) to TRBJ2-5, with 11 bases that match TRBD2. Germline loops: CDR1 LGHDT, CDR2 YNNKEL (reference sequence). CDR3 length equals 15 residues. V shed 8 bases, J shed 4 bases, and the junction held 9 bases outside the gene matches.

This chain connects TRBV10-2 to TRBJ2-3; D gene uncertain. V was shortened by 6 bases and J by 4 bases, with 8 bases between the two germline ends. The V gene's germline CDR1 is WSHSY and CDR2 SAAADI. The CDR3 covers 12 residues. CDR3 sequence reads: CASSTLSDTQYF. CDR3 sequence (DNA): TGCGCCAGCAGCACTTTATCAGATACGCAGTATTTT.

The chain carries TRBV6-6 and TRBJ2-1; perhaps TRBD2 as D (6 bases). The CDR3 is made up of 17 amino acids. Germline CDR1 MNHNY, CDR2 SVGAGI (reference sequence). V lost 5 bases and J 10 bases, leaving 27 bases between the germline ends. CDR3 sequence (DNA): TGTGCCAGCAGTCGCTTCGGGCGCGGGACCTTTCAATTCGAGCAGTTCTTC. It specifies CASSRFGRGTFQFEQFF.

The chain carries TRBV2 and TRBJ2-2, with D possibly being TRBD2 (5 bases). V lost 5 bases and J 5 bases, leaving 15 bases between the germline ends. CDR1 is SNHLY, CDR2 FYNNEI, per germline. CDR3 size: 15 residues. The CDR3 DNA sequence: TGTGCCAGCAGTTCGCAGAGGGTTAATACCGGGGAGCTGTTTTTT. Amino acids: CASSSQRVNTGELFF.

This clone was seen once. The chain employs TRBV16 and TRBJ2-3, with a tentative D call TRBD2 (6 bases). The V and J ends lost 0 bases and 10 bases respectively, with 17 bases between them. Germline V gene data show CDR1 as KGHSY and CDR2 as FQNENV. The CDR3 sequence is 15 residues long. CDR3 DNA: TGTGCCAGCAGCCAATCTGGAGGGATAGAATCTCCGCAGTATTTT. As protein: CASSQSGGIESPQYF. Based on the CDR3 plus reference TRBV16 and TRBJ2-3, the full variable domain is GEEVAQTPKHLVRGEGQKAKLYCAPIKGHSYVFWYQQVLKNEFKFLISFQNENVFDETGMPKERFSAKCLPNSPCSLEIQATKLEDSAVYFCASSQSGGIESPQYFGPGTRLTVL.

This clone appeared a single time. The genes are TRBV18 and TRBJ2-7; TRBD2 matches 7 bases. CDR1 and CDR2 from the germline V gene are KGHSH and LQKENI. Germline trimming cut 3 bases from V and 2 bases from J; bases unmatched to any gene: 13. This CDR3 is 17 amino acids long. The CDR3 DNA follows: TGTGCCAGCTCACCCTTCGGGGGGTATAGGGCGACCTACGAGCAGTACTTC. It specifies CASSPFGGYRATYEQYF.

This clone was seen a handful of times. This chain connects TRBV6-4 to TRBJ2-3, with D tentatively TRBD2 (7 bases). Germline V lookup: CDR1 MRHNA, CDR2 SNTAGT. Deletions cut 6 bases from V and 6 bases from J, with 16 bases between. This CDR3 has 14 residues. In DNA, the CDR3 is TGTGCCAGCAGAGGAGGGGGGGCAAGTGATACGCAGTATTTT. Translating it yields CASRGGGASDTQYF.

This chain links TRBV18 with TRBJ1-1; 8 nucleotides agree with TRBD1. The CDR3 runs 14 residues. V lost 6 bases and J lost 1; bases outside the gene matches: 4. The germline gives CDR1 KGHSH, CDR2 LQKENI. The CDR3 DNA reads TGTGCCAGCTCCGGACAGGGTAAGAACACTGAAGCTTTCTTT. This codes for CASSGQGKNTEAFF.

This CDR3 is CASSPGVSVFGTQYF. The CDR3 DNA sequence: TGTGCCAGCAGCCCGGGGGTGTCTGTGTTCGGTACGCAGTATTTT. This chain joins TRBV9 and TRBJ2-3; D may be TRBD2 (6 bases). The CDR3 is 15 residues long. Trimming took 4 bases from V and 8 from J, leaving 20 bases between them. CDR1 is SGDLS, CDR2 YYNGEE, per germline.

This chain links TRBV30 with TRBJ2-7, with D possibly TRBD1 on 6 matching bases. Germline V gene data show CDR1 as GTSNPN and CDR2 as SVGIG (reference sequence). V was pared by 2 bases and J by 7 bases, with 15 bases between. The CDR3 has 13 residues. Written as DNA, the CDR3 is TGTGCCTGGAGTTCTGGGGGCCTAGGAGAGCAGTACGTC. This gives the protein CAWSSGGLGEQYV.

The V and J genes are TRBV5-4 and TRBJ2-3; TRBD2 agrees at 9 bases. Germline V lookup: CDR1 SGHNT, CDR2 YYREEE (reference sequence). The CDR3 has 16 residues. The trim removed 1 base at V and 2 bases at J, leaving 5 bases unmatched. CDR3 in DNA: TGTGCCAGCAGCTTGTGGGCTAGCGGGGACACAGATACGCAGTATTTT. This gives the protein CASSLWASGDTDTQYF.

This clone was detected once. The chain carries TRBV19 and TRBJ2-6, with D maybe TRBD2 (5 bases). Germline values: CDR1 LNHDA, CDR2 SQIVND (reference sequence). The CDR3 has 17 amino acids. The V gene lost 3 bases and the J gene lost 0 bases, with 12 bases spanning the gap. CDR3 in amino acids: CASSMISGVSGANVLTF. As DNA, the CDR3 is TGTGCCAGTAGTATGATCAGCGGCGTCTCTGGGGCCAACGTCCTGACTTTC.

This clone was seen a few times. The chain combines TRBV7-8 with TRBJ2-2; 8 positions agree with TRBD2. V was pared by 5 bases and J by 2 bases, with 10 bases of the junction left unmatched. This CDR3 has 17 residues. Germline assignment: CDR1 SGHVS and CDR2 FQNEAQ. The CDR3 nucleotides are TGTGCCAGCAGCCGGTCGGGAGCGGGAGATAACACCGGGGAGCTGTTTTTT. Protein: CASSRSGAGDNTGELFF.

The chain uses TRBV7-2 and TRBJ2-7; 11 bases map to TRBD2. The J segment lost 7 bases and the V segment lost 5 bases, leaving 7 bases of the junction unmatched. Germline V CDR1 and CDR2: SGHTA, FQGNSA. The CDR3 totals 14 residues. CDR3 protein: CASSAGTSGGEQYF. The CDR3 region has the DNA TGTGCCAGCAGCGCCGGGACTAGCGGCGGGGAGCAGTACTTC.

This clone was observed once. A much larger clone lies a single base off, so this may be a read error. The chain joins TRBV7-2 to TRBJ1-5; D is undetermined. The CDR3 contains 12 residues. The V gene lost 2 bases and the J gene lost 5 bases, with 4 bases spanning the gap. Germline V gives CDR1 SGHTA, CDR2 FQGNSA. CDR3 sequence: CASSLQDQPQHF. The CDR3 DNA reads TGTGCCAGCAGCTTACAGGATCAGCCCCAGCATTTT.

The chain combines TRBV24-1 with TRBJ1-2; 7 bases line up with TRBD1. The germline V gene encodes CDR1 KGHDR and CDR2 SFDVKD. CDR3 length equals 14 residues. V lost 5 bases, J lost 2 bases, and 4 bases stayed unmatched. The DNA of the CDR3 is TGTGCCACCAGTGCCGGACAGGCAAACTATGGCTACACCTTC. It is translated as CATSAGQANYGYTF.

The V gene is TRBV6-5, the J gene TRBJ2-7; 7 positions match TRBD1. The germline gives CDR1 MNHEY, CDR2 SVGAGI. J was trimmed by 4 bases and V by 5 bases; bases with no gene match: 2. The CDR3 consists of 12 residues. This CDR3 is CASSTTGYEQYF. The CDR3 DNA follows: TGTGCCAGCAGTACGACAGGGTACGAGCAGTACTTC.